Presented here are 11 T cell receptor beta chains from one specimen sequenced in a study of cytomegalovirus exposure and HLA in healthy donors. Use of 60 Vbeta and 13 Jbeta primers characterized the PCR. Here immunoSEQ multiplex PCR was the method, and the copy in TCRdb shows in-frame clones only, minus some. The data contain about 210,000 clones, 86% of them singletons. Source material: PBMCs. The source is a woman in her twenties or thirties in good health and CMV-seronegative.

This clone appeared a single time. This chain links TRBV10-1 with TRBJ2-1; D possibly corresponds to TRBD2 (5 bases). Germline assignment: CDR1 WNHNN and CDR2 SYGVQD (reference sequence). The ends were cut back, 3 bases at V and 5 bases at J, with 14 bases in the middle. The CDR3 length is 15 residues. The CDR3 DNA reads as TGCGCCAGCAGTGAACGCGGGTCACCTGACAATGAGCAGTTCTTC. This sequence encodes CASSERGSPDNEQFF.

The J gene is TRBJ2-2, the V gene TRBV5-4; D might be TRBD2 (5 bases). In germline, CDR1 is SGHNT, CDR2 YYREEE (reference sequence). V was clipped by 10 bases and J by 1 base, with 11 bases between them. This CDR3 contains 13 residues. In DNA form, the CDR3 reads TGTGCCTACTCCGGGGTGAACACCGGGGAGCTGTTTTTT. Translation gives CAYSGVNTGELFF.

This chain links TRBV7-9 with TRBJ2-2, with a tentative D call TRBD1 (5 bases). The V and J ends lost 1 base and 4 bases respectively, with 13 bases between them. This CDR3 is 16 amino acids long. The V gene's germline CDR1 is SEHNR and CDR2 FQNEAQ (reference sequence). CDR3 in amino acids: CASSLGWQGGTGELFF. The CDR3 coding sequence is TGTGCCAGCAGCTTAGGTTGGCAGGGTGGCACCGGGGAGCTGTTTTTT.

This chain connects TRBV19 to TRBJ2-7, with 8 nucleotides matching TRBD1. The germline gives CDR1 LNHDA, CDR2 SQIVND (reference sequence). J was trimmed by 7 bases and V by 3 bases; bases with no gene match: 11. CDR3 length: 15 residues. This CDR3 reads CASSITRQGQEEQYF. Here the CDR3 DNA reads TGTGCCAGTAGTATCACCCGACAGGGACAGGAGGAGCAGTACTTC.

The rearrangement uses TRBV27 and TRBJ2-1; 9 bases align to TRBD2. The CDR3 consists of 18 residues. The trim removed 5 bases at V and 8 bases at J, leaving 19 bases unmatched. Germline V CDR1 and CDR2: MNHEY, SMNVEV (reference sequence). The CDR3 is CASSHTGRAGGSLDEQFF. CDR3 bases: TGTGCCAGCAGTCACACAGGTCGAGCGGGAGGTTCTTTGGATGAGCAGTTCTTC.

This clone was seen a handful of times. The rearrangement uses TRBV2 and TRBJ2-1, with TRBD2 matching 8 bases. Germline trimming cut 6 bases from V and 9 bases from J; bases unmatched to any gene: 10. CDR1 and CDR2 (germline): SNHLY, FYNNEI. The CDR3 consists of 14 residues. CDR3 sequence (DNA): TGTGCCAGCAGCGCGAGGACTAGCAGCAGTGAGCAGTTCTTC. Its translation: CASSARTSSSEQFF.

For this clone: Other DNA sequences in the sample encode the same CDR3. This chain connects TRBV18 to TRBJ2-3, with 10 bases fitting TRBD2. V lost 3 bases, J lost 0 bases, and 3 bases stayed unmatched. Germline V gene data show CDR1 as KGHSH and CDR2 as LQKENI. CDR3 size: 16 residues. The CDR3 is CASSPGLAASTDTQYF. The CDR3 DNA reads TGTGCCAGCTCACCCGGACTAGCGGCTAGCACAGATACGCAGTATTTT.

The rearrangement joins TRBV5-1 to TRBJ2-2; 10 bases match TRBD2. The germline gives CDR1 SGHRS, CDR2 YFSETQ. This CDR3 has 18 amino acids. The ends lost 4 bases at V and 4 bases at J; junction bases unmatched: 13. The CDR3 loop reads CASSGSGLAALSTGELFF. Here the CDR3 DNA reads TGCGCCAGCAGCGGGAGTGGACTAGCGGCGTTGAGCACCGGGGAGCTGTTTTTT.

This rearrangement joins TRBV6-4 to TRBJ2-1; 7 bases fit TRBD2. V lost 7 bases to trimming and J lost 8 bases; unmatched junction nucleotides: 11. The CDR3 consists of 14 residues. The germline V gene encodes CDR1 MRHNA and CDR2 SNTAGT. The CDR3 protein is CASIPPPSGDEQFF. In DNA, the CDR3 is TGTGCCAGCATTCCTCCCCCGAGCGGGGATGAGCAGTTCTTC.

V usage is TRBV7-6 and J usage is TRBJ1-2; no firm D call. CDR3 length: 14 residues. Trimming pared 1 base from V and 2 bases from J, leaving 8 bases between. Germline CDR1 reads SGHVS; CDR2 reads FNYEAQ. The CDR3 here is CASSLGQTNYGYTF. The CDR3 bases are TGTGCCAGCAGCTTAGGCCAGACAAACTATGGCTACACCTTC.

This chain connects TRBV28 to TRBJ1-5, with D maybe TRBD1 (5 bases). CDR3 length: 15 residues. CDR1 is MDHEN and CDR2 is SYDVKM in the germline V gene. V lost 6 bases and J lost 3, with 15 bases in between. The CDR3 is CASRPQKGANQPQHF. Written as DNA, the CDR3 is TGTGCCAGCAGACCCCAAAAAGGGGCCAATCAGCCCCAGCATTTT. The whole variable domain, filled in from reference TRBV28 and TRBJ1-5, reads DVKVTQSSRYLVKRTGEKVFLECVQDMDHENMFWYRQDPGLGLRLIYFSYDVKMKEKGDIPEGYSVSREKKERFSLILESASTNQTSMYLCASRPQKGANQPQHFGDGTRLSIL.